These 9 T cell receptor beta chains came from one sample sequenced in a study of cytomegalovirus exposure and HLA in healthy donors (dated by TCRdb to 2016 to 2017). Library preparation employed the immunoSEQ multiplex PCR assay. For the multiplex PCR, a mixture combining 60 forward primers for TCR Vbeta segments and 13 reverse primers for TCR Jbeta segments was used. The clones in this table, taken by TCRdb from immuneACCESS, are in-frame only. Not every clone is retained; where verified, under half of the shortfall comes from an unresolved V gene, and the cause of the rest is unknown. The sample includes about 300,000 clones, with around 86% observed a single time. In total, the top ten clones hold 3.5% to 4% of the sample. The material sequenced was PBMCs. Every receptor here comes from a man in his forties in good health and CMV-seropositive.

This chain uses TRBV25-1 with TRBJ2-1, with 10 nucleotides matching TRBD2. Unmatched junction bases numbered 5, after V lost 4 bases and J lost 5 bases. Germline loops: CDR1 MGHDK, CDR2 SYGVNS. This CDR3 is 15 amino acids long. CDR3 residues: CASSGLAGVNNEQFF. In DNA form, the CDR3 reads TGTGCCAGCAGTGGGCTAGCGGGAGTAAACAATGAGCAGTTCTTC.

The rearrangement uses TRBV18 and TRBJ2-7; maybe TRBD2 (5 bases). This CDR3 contains 13 residues. V was clipped by 3 bases and J by 5 bases, with 11 bases between them. Per the germline V gene, CDR1 is KGHSH and CDR2 is LQKENI. CDR3 loop: CASSPLEGHEQYF. The CDR3 DNA reads as TGTGCCAGCTCACCGCTTGAGGGCCACGAGCAGTACTTC. Filled out from reference TRBV18 and TRBJ2-7, the complete variable domain reads NAGVMQNPRHLVRRRGQEARLRCSPMKGHSHVYWYRQLPEEGLKFMVYLQKENIIDESGMPKERFSAEFPKEGPSILRIQQVVRGDSAAYFCASSPLEGHEQYFGPGTRLTVT.

J is TRBJ1-5 and V is TRBV18; possible D gene TRBD1, 6 bases. Trimming left V 1 base short and J 7 bases short, with 11 bases between. This CDR3 has 14 amino acids. Germline V gene data show CDR1 as KGHSH and CDR2 as LQKENI. The CDR3 DNA follows: TGTGCCAGCTCACCACGGGGAGGGGGGCAGCCCCAGCATTTT. Residues: CASSPRGGGQPQHF. Full variable domain (remainder filled in from reference TRBV18 and TRBJ1-5): NAGVMQNPRHLVRRRGQEARLRCSPMKGHSHVYWYRQLPEEGLKFMVYLQKENIIDESGMPKERFSAEFPKEGPSILRIQQVVRGDSAAYFCASSPRGGGQPQHFGDGTRLSIL.

V usage is TRBV14 and J usage is TRBJ2-1; 12 bases agree with TRBD2. V was pared by 4 bases and J by 7 bases, with 8 bases of the junction left unmatched. The CDR3 has 16 amino acids. Germline-derived CDR1 and CDR2 are SGHDN and FVKESK. The CDR3 bases are TGTGCCAGCAGCCCGAGATTTGGACTAGCGGGAAATGAGCAGTTCTTC. Protein: CASSPRFGLAGNEQFF.

The chain links TRBV19 to TRBJ1-1; tentatively, D is TRBD1 (6 bases). The V and J ends lost 0 bases and 5 bases respectively, with 19 bases between them. There are 17 residues in the CDR3. CDR1 is LNHDA and CDR2 is SQIVND in the germline V gene (reference sequence). The CDR3 DNA reads TGTGCCAGTAGTATAGATCAGGGGAGAGGGGGGGGGACTGAAGCTTTCTTT. Protein: CASSIDQGRGGGTEAFF. The whole variable domain, remainder taken from reference TRBV19 and TRBJ1-1, is DGGITQSPKYLFRKEGQNVTLSCEQNLNHDAMYWYRQDPGQGLRLIYYSQIVNDFQKGDIAEGYSVSREKKESFPLTVTSAQKNPTAFYLCASSIDQGRGGGTEAFFGQGTRLTVV.

The chain uses TRBV5-1 and TRBJ2-3, with 9 bases identical to TRBD1. This CDR3 region has 14 residues. V lost 6 bases, J lost 4 bases, and 6 bases stayed unmatched. CDR1 and CDR2 from the germline V gene are SGHRS and YFSETQ. In DNA, the CDR3 is TGCGCCAGCATCAATGGACAGGGGCCAGATACGCAGTATTTT. This translates into CASINGQGPDTQYF.

J is TRBJ2-1 and V is TRBV19, with D perhaps TRBD2 (6 bases). V gave up 7 bases and J gave up 5 bases, with 18 bases separating them. In germline, CDR1 is LNHDA, CDR2 SQIVND (reference sequence). The CDR3 is 15 residues long. CDR3 region: CASKAAGPIDNEQFF. Here the CDR3 DNA reads TGTGCCAGTAAAGCGGCGGGACCAATAGACAATGAGCAGTTCTTC.

V is TRBV5-1 and J is TRBJ2-5; tentatively, D is TRBD2 (6 bases). Per germline, CDR1 SGHRS and CDR2 YFSETQ. This CDR3 contains 14 residues. The V end lost 0 bases, the J end lost 5 bases, and 11 bases lay between the germline ends. CDR3 loop: CASSLGGRSETQYF. As DNA, the CDR3 is TGCGCCAGCAGCTTGGGGGGGAGGTCCGAGACCCAGTACTTC.

This clone was detected only a few times. The V gene is TRBV2, the J gene TRBJ2-7; D might be TRBD2 (6 bases). V was cut by 2 bases and J by 2 bases, with 10 bases left in between. The germline V gene has CDR1 SNHLY and CDR2 FYNNEI. The CDR3 covers 14 residues. The CDR3 bases are TGTGCCAGCAGTGAATCGGGGGTACCCTACGAGCAGTACTTC. It yields the protein CASSESGVPYEQYF. Full variable domain (outside the CDR3, taken from reference TRBV2 and TRBJ2-7): EPEVTQTPSHQVTQMGQEVILRCVPISNHLYFYWYRQILGQKVEFLVSFYNNEISEKSEIFDDQFSVERPDGSNFTLKIRSTKLEDSAMYFCASSESGVPYEQYFGPGTRLTVT.